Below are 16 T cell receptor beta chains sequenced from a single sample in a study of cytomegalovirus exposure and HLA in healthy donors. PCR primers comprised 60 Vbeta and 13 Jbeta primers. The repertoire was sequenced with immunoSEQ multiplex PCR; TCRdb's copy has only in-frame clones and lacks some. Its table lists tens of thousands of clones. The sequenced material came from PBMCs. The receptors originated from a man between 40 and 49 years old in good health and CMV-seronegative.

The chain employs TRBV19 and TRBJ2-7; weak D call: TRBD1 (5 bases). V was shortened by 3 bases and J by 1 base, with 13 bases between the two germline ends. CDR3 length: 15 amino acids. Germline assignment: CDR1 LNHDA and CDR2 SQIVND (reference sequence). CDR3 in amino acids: CASSIPGLGSYEQYF. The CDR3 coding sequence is TGTGCCAGTAGTATCCCAGGGCTGGGGTCCTACGAGCAGTACTTC.

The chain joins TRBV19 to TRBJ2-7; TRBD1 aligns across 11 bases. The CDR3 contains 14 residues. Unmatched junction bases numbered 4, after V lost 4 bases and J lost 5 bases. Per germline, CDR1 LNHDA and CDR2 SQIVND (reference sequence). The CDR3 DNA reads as TGTGCCAGTAGTACGGGACAGGGGGGCGACGAGCAGTACTTC. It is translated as CASSTGQGGDEQYF.

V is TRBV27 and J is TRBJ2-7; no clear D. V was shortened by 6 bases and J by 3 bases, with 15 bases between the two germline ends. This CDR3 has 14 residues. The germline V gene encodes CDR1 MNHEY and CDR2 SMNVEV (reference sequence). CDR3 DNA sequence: TGTGCCAGCAGAGCTATGGGCCGGAACTACGAGCAGTACTTC. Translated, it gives CASRAMGRNYEQYF.

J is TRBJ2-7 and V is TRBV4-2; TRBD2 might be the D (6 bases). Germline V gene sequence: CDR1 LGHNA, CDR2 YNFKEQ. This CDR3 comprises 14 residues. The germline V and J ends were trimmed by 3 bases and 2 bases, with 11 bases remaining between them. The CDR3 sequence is CASSQAGMAYEQYF. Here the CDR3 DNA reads TGTGCCAGCAGCCAGGCGGGGATGGCCTACGAGCAGTACTTC.

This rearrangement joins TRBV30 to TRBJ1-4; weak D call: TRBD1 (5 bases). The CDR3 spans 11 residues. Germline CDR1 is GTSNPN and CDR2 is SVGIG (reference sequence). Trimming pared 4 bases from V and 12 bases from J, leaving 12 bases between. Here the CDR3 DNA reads TGTGCCTGGATCCGGGGGAGGCAACTGTTTTTT. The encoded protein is CAWIRGRQLFF.

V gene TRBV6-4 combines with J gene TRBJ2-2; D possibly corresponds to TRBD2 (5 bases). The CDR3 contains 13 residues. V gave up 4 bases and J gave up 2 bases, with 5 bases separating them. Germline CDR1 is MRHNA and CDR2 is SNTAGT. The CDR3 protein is CASSGTNTGELFF. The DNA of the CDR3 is TGTGCCAGCAGTGGGACTAACACCGGGGAGCTGTTTTTT.

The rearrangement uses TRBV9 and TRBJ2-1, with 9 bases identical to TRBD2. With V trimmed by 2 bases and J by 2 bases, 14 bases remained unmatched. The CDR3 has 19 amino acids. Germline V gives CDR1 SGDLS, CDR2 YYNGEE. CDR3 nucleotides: TGTGCCAGCAGCGTGACCACCGGGACTAGCCATCGGACCTACAATGAGCAGTTCTTC. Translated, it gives CASSVTTGTSHRTYNEQFF.

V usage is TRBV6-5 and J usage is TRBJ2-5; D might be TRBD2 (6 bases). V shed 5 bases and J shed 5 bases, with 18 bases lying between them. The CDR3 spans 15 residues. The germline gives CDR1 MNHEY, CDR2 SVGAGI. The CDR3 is CASSANAGTWETQYF. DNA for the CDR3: TGTGCCAGCAGTGCGAACGCCGGGACTTGGGAGACCCAGTACTTC.

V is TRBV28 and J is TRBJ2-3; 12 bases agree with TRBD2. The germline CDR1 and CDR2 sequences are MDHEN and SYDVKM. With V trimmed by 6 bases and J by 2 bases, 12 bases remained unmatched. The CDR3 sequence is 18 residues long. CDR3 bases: TGTGCCAGCAGACACGGAACCGGGACTAGCGGGCACACAGATACGCAGTATTTT. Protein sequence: CASRHGTGTSGHTDTQYF. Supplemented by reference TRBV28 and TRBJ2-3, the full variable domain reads DVKVTQSSRYLVKRTGEKVFLECVQDMDHENMFWYRQDPGLGLRLIYFSYDVKMKEKGDIPEGYSVSREKKERFSLILESASTNQTSMYLCASRHGTGTSGHTDTQYFGPGTRLTVL.

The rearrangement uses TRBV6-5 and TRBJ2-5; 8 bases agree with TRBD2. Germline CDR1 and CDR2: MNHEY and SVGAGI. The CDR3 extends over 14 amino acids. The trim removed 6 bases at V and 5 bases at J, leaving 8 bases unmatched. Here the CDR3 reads CASRPPGGAETQYF. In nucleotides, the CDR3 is TGTGCCAGCAGGCCACCGGGAGGGGCGGAGACCCAGTACTTC.

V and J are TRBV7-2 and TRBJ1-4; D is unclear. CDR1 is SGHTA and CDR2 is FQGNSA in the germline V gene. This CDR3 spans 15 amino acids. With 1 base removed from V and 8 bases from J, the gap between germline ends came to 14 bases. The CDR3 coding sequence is TGTGCCAGCAGCTTAGGGGGAGGGCCGGGGGAAAAACTGTTTTTT. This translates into CASSLGGGPGEKLFF.

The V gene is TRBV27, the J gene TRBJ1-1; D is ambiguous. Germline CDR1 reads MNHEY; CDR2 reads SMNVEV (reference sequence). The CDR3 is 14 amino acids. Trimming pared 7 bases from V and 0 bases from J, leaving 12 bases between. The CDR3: CASIDAGMNTEAFF. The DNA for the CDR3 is TGTGCCAGCATTGACGCGGGTATGAACACTGAAGCTTTCTTT.

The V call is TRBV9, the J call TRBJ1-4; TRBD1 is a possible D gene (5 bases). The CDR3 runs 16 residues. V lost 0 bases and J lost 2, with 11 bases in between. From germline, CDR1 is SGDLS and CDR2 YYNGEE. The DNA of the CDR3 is TGTGCCAGCAGCGTAGCTGGGGGGTGGACTAATGAAAAACTGTTTTTT. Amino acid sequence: CASSVAGGWTNEKLFF.

The CDR3, as DNA: TGTGCCAGCAGTGAAAGGGTTGGGGAGGGACGTGGCTACACCTTC. This translates into CASSERVGEGRGYTF. The chain links TRBV6-1 to TRBJ1-2; possible D gene TRBD1, 5 bases. Germline loops: CDR1 MNHNS, CDR2 SASEGT. CDR3 length: 15 amino acids. The germline V and J ends were trimmed by 2 bases and 7 bases, with 17 bases remaining between them.

The CDR3 DNA follows: TGTGCCAGCAGTGAAAAGTCGGGGGACTATGGCTACACCTTC. This encodes CASSEKSGDYGYTF. The chain has TRBV2 and TRBJ1-2, with D tentatively TRBD1 (5 bases). Germline V lookup: CDR1 SNHLY, CDR2 FYNNEI. The CDR3 spans 14 residues. V lost 2 bases, J lost 3 bases, and 10 bases lay in between.

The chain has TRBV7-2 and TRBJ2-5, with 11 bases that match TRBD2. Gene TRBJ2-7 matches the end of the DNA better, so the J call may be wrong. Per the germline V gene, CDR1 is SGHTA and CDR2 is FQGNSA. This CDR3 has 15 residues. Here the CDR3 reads CASSRTSGSVYEQYF. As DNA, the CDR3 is TGTGCCAGCAGCCGTACTAGCGGGAGTGTCTACGAGCAGTACTTC.